This TCR beta chain stems from a study of blood T cell repertoires in COVID-19. Study background: Sample material is recorded as cDNA or gDNA derived from T cells, B-cell-depleted T cells, or PBMCs.

Using immunoSEQ multiplex PCR, the repertoire was profiled, and TCRdb retains in-frame clones only, with some absent. Found here are around 80,000 clones, approximately 83% of them singletons; the top ten hold roughly 10%. Germline CDR1 SGHTA, CDR2 FQGNSA. Trimming took 6 bases from V and 6 from J; bases not matched to a gene: 11. The CDR3 extends over 15 amino acids. This sequence originates from a human donor in a cohort sampled during active COVID-19. The chain recombines TRBV7-2 with TRBJ2-7; 10 positions agree with TRBD2. Specimen: peripheral blood. The CDR3 nucleotides are TGTGCCAGCAGACCTAGCGGGGGTTATCCCCCCGAGCAGTACTTC. It specifies CASRPSGGYPPEQYF.